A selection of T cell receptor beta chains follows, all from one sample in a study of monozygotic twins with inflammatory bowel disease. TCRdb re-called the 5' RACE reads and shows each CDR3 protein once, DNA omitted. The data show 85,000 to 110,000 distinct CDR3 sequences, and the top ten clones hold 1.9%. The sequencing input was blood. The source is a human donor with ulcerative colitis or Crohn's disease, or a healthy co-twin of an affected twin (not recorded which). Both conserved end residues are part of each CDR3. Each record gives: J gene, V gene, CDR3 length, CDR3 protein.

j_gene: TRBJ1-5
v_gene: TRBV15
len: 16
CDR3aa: CATSRDQAGLNQPQHF

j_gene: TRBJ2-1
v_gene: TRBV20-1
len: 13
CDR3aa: CSASTLLRGEQFF

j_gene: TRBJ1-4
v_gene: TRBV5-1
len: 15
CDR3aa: CASSLEAGSNEKLFF

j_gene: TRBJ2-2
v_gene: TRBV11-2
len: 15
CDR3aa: CASSSIKDPTGELFF

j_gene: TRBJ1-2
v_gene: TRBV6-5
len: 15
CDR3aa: CASSYSGQGNYGYTF

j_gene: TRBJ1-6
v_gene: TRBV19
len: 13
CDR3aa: CASSISGGSPLHF

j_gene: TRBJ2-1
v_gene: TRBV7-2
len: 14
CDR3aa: CASSLISLYNEQFF

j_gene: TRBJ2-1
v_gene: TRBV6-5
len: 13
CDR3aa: CASSYGVGYEQFF

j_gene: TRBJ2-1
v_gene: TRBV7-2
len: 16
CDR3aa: CASSLEARLVNNEQFF

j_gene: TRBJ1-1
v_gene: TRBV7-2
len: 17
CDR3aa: CASSLGILGTANTEAFF

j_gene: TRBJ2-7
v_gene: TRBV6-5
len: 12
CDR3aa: CASSYQGNEQYF

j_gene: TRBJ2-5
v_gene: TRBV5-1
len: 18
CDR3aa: CASSFLGSASGRGETQYF

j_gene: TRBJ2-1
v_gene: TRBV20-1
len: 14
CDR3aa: CSAIEVPISNEQFF

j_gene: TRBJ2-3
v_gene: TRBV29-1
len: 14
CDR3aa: CSVEGRGPTDTQYF

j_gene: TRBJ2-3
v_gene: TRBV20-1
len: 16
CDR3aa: CSAEELRDRSTDTQYF

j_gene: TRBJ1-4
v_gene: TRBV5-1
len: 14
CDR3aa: CASTNGGGGEKLFF

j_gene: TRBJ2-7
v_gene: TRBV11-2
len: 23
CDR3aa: CASSLVPRWWRQETTLGSYEQYF

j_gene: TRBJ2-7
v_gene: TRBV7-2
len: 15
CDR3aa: CASSPSGSRSNEQYF

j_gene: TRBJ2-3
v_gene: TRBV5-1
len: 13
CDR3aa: CASSLGEADTQYF

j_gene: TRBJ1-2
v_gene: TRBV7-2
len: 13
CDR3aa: CASSPRQGRGYTF

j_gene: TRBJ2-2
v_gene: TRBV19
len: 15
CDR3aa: CASSLALQRTGELFF

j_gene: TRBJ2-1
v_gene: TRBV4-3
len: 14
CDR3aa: CASSQDSHPGEQFF

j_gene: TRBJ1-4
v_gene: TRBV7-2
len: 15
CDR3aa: CASSIGWGTNEKLFF

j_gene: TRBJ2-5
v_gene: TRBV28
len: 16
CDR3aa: CASSLIGTAFQETQYF

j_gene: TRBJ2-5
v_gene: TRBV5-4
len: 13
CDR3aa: CASSFKRQETQYF

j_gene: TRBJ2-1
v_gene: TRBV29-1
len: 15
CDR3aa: CSVGPGQGIAGRQFF

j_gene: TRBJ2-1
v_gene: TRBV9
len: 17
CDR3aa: CASSETVVAGAQVEQFF

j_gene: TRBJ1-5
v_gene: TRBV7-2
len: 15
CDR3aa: CASSPNPGAKQPQHF